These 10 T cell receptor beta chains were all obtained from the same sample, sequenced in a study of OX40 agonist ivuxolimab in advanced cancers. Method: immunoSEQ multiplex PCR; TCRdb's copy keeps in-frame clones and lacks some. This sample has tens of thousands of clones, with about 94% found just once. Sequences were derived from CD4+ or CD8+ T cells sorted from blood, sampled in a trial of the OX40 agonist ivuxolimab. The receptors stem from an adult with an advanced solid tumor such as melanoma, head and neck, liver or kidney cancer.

Here the CDR3 DNA reads TGTGCCAGTAGTATAGACAGCTATAGCAATCAGCCCCAGCATTTT. Translation gives CASSIDSYSNQPQHF. The chain joins TRBV19 to TRBJ1-5; no clear D. This CDR3 has 15 amino acids. Trimming removed 0 bases from V and 0 bases from J, with 6 bases in between. The V gene's germline CDR1 is LNHDA and CDR2 SQIVND (reference sequence).

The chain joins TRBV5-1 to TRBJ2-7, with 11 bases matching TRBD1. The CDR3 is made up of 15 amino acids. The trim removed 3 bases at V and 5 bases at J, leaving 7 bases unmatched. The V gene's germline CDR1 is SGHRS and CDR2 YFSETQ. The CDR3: CASSSTGQGVHEQYF. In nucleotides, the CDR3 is TGCGCCAGCAGCTCCACGGGACAGGGGGTCCACGAGCAGTACTTC.

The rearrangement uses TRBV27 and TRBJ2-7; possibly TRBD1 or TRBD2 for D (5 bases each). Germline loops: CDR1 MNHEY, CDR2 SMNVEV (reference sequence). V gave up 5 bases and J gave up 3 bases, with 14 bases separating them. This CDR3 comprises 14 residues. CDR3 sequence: CASSPPGPRYEQYF. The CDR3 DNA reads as TGTGCCAGCAGTCCGCCGGGACCGCGCTACGAGCAGTACTTC.

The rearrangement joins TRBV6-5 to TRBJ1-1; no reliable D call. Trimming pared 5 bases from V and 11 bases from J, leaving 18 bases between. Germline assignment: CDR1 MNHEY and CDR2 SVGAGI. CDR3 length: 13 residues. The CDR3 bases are TGTGCCAGCAGTCAGAAGCCCGGGGTGAGGGCTTTCTTT. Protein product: CASSQKPGVRAFF.

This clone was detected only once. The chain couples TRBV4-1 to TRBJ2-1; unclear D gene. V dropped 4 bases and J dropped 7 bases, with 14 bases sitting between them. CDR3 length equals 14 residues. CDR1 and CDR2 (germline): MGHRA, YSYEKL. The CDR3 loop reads CASSPPNLENEQFF. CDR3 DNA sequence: TGCGCCAGCAGCCCGCCCAACCTAGAAAATGAGCAGTTCTTC.

CDR3 protein: CASRHFRTSGTWDTGELFF. DNA for the CDR3: TGTGCAAGTCGCCACTTCCGGACTAGCGGAACGTGGGACACCGGGGAGCTGTTTTTT. The J gene is TRBJ2-2, the V gene TRBV12-2; whether TRBD2, the table's D call, matches the DNA was not checked. TRBV12-2 is flagged as a pseudogene. The CDR3 totals 19 residues.

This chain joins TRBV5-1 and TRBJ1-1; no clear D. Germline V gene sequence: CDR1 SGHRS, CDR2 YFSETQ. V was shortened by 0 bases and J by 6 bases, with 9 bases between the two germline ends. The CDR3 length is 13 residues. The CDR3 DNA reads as TGCGCCAGCAGCTTGGGAGTGGCTGCTGAAGCTTTCTTT. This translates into CASSLGVAAEAFF.

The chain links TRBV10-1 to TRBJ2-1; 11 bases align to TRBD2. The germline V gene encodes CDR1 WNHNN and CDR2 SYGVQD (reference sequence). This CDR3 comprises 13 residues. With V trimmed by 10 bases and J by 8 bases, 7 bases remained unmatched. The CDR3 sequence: CATTSGSMDEQFF. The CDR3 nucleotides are TGCGCCACAACTAGCGGGAGTATGGATGAGCAGTTCTTC.

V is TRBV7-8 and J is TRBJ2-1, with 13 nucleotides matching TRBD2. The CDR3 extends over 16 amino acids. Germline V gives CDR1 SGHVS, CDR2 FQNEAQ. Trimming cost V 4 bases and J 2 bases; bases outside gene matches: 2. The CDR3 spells CASSSGTSGTYNEQFF. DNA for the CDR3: TGTGCCAGCAGCTCCGGGACTAGCGGGACCTACAATGAGCAGTTCTTC.

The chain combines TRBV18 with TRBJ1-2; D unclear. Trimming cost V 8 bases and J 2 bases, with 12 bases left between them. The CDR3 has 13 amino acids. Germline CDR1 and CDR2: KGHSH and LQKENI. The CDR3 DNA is TGTGCCAGCCGATCGGGCGGCAACTATGGCTACACCTTC. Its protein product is CASRSGGNYGYTF.